The source of this TCR beta chain is a study of T cell responses to AZD1222 COVID-19 vaccine. The table came from immunoSEQ multiplex PCR; TCRdb's copy has only in-frame clones and leaves some out. The sample yields tens of thousands of clones, about 92% seen once. With regard to this clone: Its antigen remains unidentified.

Second doses that came at about 4 or about 12 weeks were put together. Study outcomes and limitations: Seropositive at baseline were only a handful of AZD1222 recipients. Following two doses of AZD1222, Spike-specific TCR breadth and depth rose.

The CDR3 is 14 amino acids. Germline lookup yields CDR1 ENHRY and CDR2 SYGVKD. The V segment lost 7 bases and the J segment 1 base; nucleotides outside the gene matches: 5. V and J are TRBV10-3 and TRBJ2-7; 9 nucleotides match TRBD2. The clonotype comes from an adult who received the AZD1222 COVID-19 vaccine. The material sequenced was peripheral blood, taken 28 days after the second AZD1222 dose. CDR3 sequence (DNA): TGTGCCATCAAGCCTAGCGGGGAATCCTACGAGCAGTACTTC. This sequence encodes CAIKPSGESYEQYF.